A single sample gave rise to the 3 T cell receptor beta chains below, sequenced in a study of cytomegalovirus exposure and HLA in healthy donors. The PCR was carried out with 60 Vbeta primers and 13 Jbeta primers. The method was immunoSEQ multiplex PCR; TCRdb's version includes in-frame clones alone and lacks a portion of them. The sample consists of 95,000 to 120,000 clones, approximately 74% of them appearing once. The sample consisted of PBMCs. The receptors originated from a woman between 40 and 55 years old in good health and CMV-seropositive.

The CDR3 protein is CAISEQTGDSIGYTF. CDR3 coding DNA: TGTGCCATCAGTGAGCAAACGGGAGACAGTATTGGCTACACCTTC. The chain combines TRBV10-3 with TRBJ1-2, with D possibly being TRBD1 (5 bases). There are 15 residues in the CDR3. Trimming cost V 2 bases and J 7 bases, with 17 bases left between them. CDR1 and CDR2 from the germline V gene are ENHRY and SYGVKD.

This clone was seen a single time. The chain couples TRBV7-2 to TRBJ2-1; D gene unclear. This CDR3 is 14 amino acids long. V lost 5 bases to trimming and J lost 4 bases, with 12 bases between them. CDR1 and CDR2 from the germline V gene are SGHTA and FQGNSA. In nucleotides, the CDR3 is TGTGCCAGCAGCCCGCCGCTGAGGTACAATGAGCAGTTCTTC. This codes for CASSPPLRYNEQFF.

V and J are TRBV29-1 and TRBJ2-1; a weak D match, TRBD2 (6 bases). The CDR3 runs 15 residues. V was clipped by 7 bases and J by 6 bases, with 22 bases between them. Germline-derived CDR1 and CDR2 are SQVTM and ANQGSEA. CDR3 sequence (DNA): TGCAGCGCCCAGAGCCCGGGAGACTATAGCAATGAGCAGTTCTTC. This translates into CSAQSPGDYSNEQFF.